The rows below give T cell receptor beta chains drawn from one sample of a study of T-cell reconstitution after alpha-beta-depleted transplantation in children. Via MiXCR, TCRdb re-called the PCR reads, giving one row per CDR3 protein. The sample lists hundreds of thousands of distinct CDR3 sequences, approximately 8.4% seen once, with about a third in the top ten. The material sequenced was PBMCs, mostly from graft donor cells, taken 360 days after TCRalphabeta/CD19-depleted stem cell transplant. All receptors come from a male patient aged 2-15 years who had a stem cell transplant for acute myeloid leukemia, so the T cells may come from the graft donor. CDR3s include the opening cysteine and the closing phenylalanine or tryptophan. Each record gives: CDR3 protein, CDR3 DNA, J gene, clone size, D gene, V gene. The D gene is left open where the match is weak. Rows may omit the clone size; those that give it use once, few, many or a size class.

CDR3aa: CSAERAFADTQYF; CDR3nt: TGCAGTGCCGAAAGGGCCTTCGCAGATACGCAGTATTTT; j_gene: TRBJ2-3; abundance: many; d_gene: .; v_gene: TRBV20-1
CDR3aa: CASSVDPGREGHRYEQYF; CDR3nt: TGTGCCAGCAGCGTAGACCCAGGGCGGGAGGGCCATCGTTACGAGCAGTACTTC; j_gene: TRBJ2-7; abundance: many; d_gene: TRBD2; v_gene: TRBV9
CDR3aa: CASSFDRDYYEQYF; CDR3nt: TGTGCCAGCAGTTTCGATAGGGACTACTACGAGCAGTACTTC; j_gene: TRBJ2-7; abundance: .; d_gene: TRBD2; v_gene: TRBV12-3/TRBV12-4
CDR3aa: CASNGPREQETQYF; CDR3nt: TGCGCCAGCAACGGGCCCAGGGAACAAGAGACCCAGTACTTC; j_gene: TRBJ2-5; abundance: few; d_gene: .; v_gene: TRBV5-1
CDR3aa: CASSRLGRVDAGELFF; CDR3nt: TGCGCCAGCAGCCGCCTGGGCAGGGTCGACGCCGGGGAGCTGTTTTTT; j_gene: TRBJ2-2; abundance: .; d_gene: .; v_gene: TRBV4-1
CDR3aa: CASSQVTRTGSYEQYF; CDR3nt: TGCGCCAGCAGCCAAGTAACACGAACCGGGTCCTACGAGCAGTACTTC; j_gene: TRBJ2-7; abundance: many; d_gene: .; v_gene: TRBV4-1
CDR3aa: CASSKAGANLYGYTF; CDR3nt: TGTGCCAGCAGCAAGGCAGGCGCCAACCTCTATGGCTACACCTTC; j_gene: TRBJ1-2; abundance: few; d_gene: .; v_gene: TRBV7-8
CDR3aa: CASSLAMSPHVPGELFF; CDR3nt: TGCGCCAGCAGCTTGGCCATGAGTCCTCATGTACCCGGGGAGCTGTTTTTT; j_gene: TRBJ2-2; abundance: many; d_gene: .; v_gene: TRBV5-1
CDR3aa: CASSQVGGQPQHF; CDR3nt: TGTGCCAGCAGCCAAGTAGGGGGTCAGCCCCAGCATTTT; j_gene: TRBJ1-5; abundance: .; d_gene: .; v_gene: TRBV14
CDR3aa: CASSPQDRDGTEAFF; CDR3nt: TGTGCCAGCTCACCGCAGGACAGGGATGGCACTGAAGCTTTCTTT; j_gene: TRBJ1-1; abundance: few; d_gene: TRBD1; v_gene: TRBV18
CDR3aa: CASSSGLAETQYF; CDR3nt: TGTGCCAGCAGCTCAGGACTAGCGGAGACCCAGTACTTC; j_gene: TRBJ2-5; abundance: many; d_gene: TRBD2; v_gene: TRBV12-3/TRBV12-4
CDR3aa: CSALRDRGPRDTQYF; CDR3nt: TGCAGTGCTCTTCGGGACAGGGGACCTCGCGATACGCAGTATTTT; j_gene: TRBJ2-3; abundance: many; d_gene: TRBD1; v_gene: TRBV20-1
CDR3aa: CASSLALAYGYTF; CDR3nt: TGTGCCAGCAGTTTAGCGTTAGCCTATGGCTACACCTTC; j_gene: TRBJ1-2; abundance: few; d_gene: .; v_gene: TRBV12-3/TRBV12-4
CDR3aa: CCAPPVLAGRSSYEQYF; CDR3nt: TGCTGTGCTCCCCCAGTTCTAGCGGGCCGTAGCTCCTACGAGCAGTACTTC; j_gene: TRBJ2-7; abundance: .; d_gene: TRBD2; v_gene: TRBV20-1
CDR3aa: CASSGPNTEAFF; CDR3nt: TGCGCCAGCAGCGGGCCGAACACTGAAGCTTTCTTT; j_gene: TRBJ1-1; abundance: many; d_gene: .; v_gene: TRBV5-1
CDR3aa: CASSVGGVLAGGYNEQFF; CDR3nt: TGTGCCAGCAGCGTAGGAGGAGTGCTAGCGGGAGGGTACAATGAGCAGTTCTTC; j_gene: TRBJ2-1; abundance: many; d_gene: TRBD2; v_gene: TRBV9
CDR3aa: CSARDWDPGREKLFF; CDR3nt: TGCAGTGCTAGGGACTGGGACCCTGGGCGTGAAAAACTGTTTTTT; j_gene: TRBJ1-4; abundance: .; d_gene: .; v_gene: TRBV20-1
CDR3aa: CASSINGLAGGSEQFF; CDR3nt: TGTGCCAGCTCAATCAATGGACTAGCGGGAGGGAGCGAGCAGTTCTTC; j_gene: TRBJ2-1; abundance: .; d_gene: TRBD2; v_gene: TRBV18
CDR3aa: CASSWPGAGGRSEQFF; CDR3nt: TGCGCCAGCAGCTGGCCGGGAGCGGGGGGGCGGAGTGAGCAGTTCTTC; j_gene: TRBJ2-1; abundance: few; d_gene: TRBD2; v_gene: TRBV5-1
CDR3aa: CSAYSGGTPSYNEQFF; CDR3nt: TGCAGTGCTTATAGCGGGGGGACTCCCTCCTACAATGAGCAGTTCTTC; j_gene: TRBJ2-1; abundance: .; d_gene: TRBD2; v_gene: TRBV20-1
CDR3aa: CASSQEGSQETQYF; CDR3nt: TGTGCCAGCAGCCAAGAAGGGAGCCAAGAGACCCAGTACTTC; j_gene: TRBJ2-5; abundance: few; d_gene: .; v_gene: TRBV3-1
CDR3aa: CASSLASVVTSGLNYEQYF; CDR3nt: TGTGCCAGCAGCTTAGCATCCGTGGTGACTAGCGGGTTAAACTACGAGCAGTACTTC; j_gene: TRBJ2-7; abundance: many; d_gene: TRBD2; v_gene: TRBV7-8
CDR3aa: CASSQETQYF; CDR3nt: TGTGCCAGCAGCCAAGAGACCCAGTACTTC; j_gene: TRBJ2-5; abundance: many; d_gene: .; v_gene: TRBV3-1
CDR3aa: CASSPAPGTQYF; CDR3nt: TGTGCCAGCTCCCCGGCCCCGGGTACGCAGTATTTT; j_gene: TRBJ2-3; abundance: many; d_gene: .; v_gene: TRBV18
CDR3aa: CASSLGGQGGNQPQHF; CDR3nt: TGCGCCAGCAGCCTGGGGGGGCAGGGGGGCAATCAGCCCCAGCATTTT; j_gene: TRBJ1-5; abundance: few; d_gene: TRBD1; v_gene: TRBV5-1
CDR3aa: CASTFGSYNEQFF; CDR3nt: TGTGCCAGCACGTTTGGCTCCTACAATGAGCAGTTCTTC; j_gene: TRBJ2-1; abundance: .; d_gene: .; v_gene: TRBV25-1
CDR3aa: CSAVAGVVDEQFF; CDR3nt: TGCAGTGCTGTAGCGGGAGTCGTCGATGAGCAGTTCTTC; j_gene: TRBJ2-1; abundance: .; d_gene: TRBD2; v_gene: TRBV20-1
CDR3aa: CASSPLLLAGNYGYTF; CDR3nt: TGTGCCAGCTCACCCCTACTTCTGGCAGGGAATTATGGCTACACCTTC; j_gene: TRBJ1-2; abundance: many; d_gene: .; v_gene: TRBV18
CDR3aa: CSARGQDGQTQYF; CDR3nt: TGCAGTGCTAGAGGCCAGGATGGGCAGACCCAGTACTTC; j_gene: TRBJ2-5; abundance: .; d_gene: .; v_gene: TRBV20-1
CDR3aa: CASEVGGSYNEQFF; CDR3nt: TGTGCCAGCGAAGTCGGAGGCTCTTACAATGAGCAGTTCTTC; j_gene: TRBJ2-1; abundance: many; d_gene: .; v_gene: TRBV12-3/TRBV12-4
CDR3aa: CASSQGQGWNQPQHF; CDR3nt: TGTGCCAGCAGCCAAGGGCAGGGTTGGAATCAGCCCCAGCATTTT; j_gene: TRBJ1-5; abundance: few; d_gene: .; v_gene: TRBV3-1
CDR3aa: CASLGGPYNEQFF; CDR3nt: TGTGCCAGCTTGGGCGGACCATACAATGAGCAGTTCTTC; j_gene: TRBJ2-1; abundance: .; d_gene: .; v_gene: TRBV11-2
CDR3aa: CASSLHGQALNQPQHF; CDR3nt: TGCGCCAGCAGCTTGCATGGACAGGCGCTCAATCAGCCCCAGCATTTT; j_gene: TRBJ1-5; abundance: .; d_gene: TRBD1; v_gene: TRBV5-1
CDR3aa: CASSQDRENEKLFF; CDR3nt: TGCGCCAGCAGCCAGGACAGGGAAAATGAAAAACTGTTTTTT; j_gene: TRBJ1-4; abundance: few; d_gene: TRBD1; v_gene: TRBV5-1
CDR3aa: CATSRDRGIRTGELFF; CDR3nt: TGTGCCACCAGCAGAGACAGAGGGATTCGCACCGGGGAGCTGTTTTTT; j_gene: TRBJ2-2; abundance: many; d_gene: .; v_gene: TRBV15
CDR3aa: CASSQETGNIQYF; CDR3nt: TGCGCCAGCAGCCAAGAGACGGGGAACATTCAGTACTTC; j_gene: TRBJ2-4; abundance: few; d_gene: .; v_gene: TRBV4-3
CDR3aa: CASSLTWTGYYNEQFF; CDR3nt: TGTGCTAGCAGCTTGACTTGGACAGGGTACTACAATGAGCAGTTCTTC; j_gene: TRBJ2-1; abundance: many; d_gene: TRBD1; v_gene: TRBV7-7